The rows below give T cell receptor beta chains drawn from one sample of a study of shared clonotypes between healthy human individuals. Sequencing used immunoSEQ multiplex PCR; TCRdb keeps in-frame clones, though not all of them. The table has approximately 1,500,000 clones, around 98% seen once. The sequenced sample was naive CD4+ T cells sorted from blood. These receptors were obtained from a man younger than 45 in good health. Both conserved end residues are part of each CDR3. Each record gives: D gene, J gene, V gene, clone size, CDR3 protein, CDR3 DNA. A D gene is named only where the DNA matches it firmly. Some rows have no size entry. The others give once, few or many, or a class for an expanded clone.

D: -; J: TRBJ2-5; V: TRBV18; size: -; CDR3: CASSPGLQETQYF; DNA: TGTGCCAGCTCACCCGGACTACAAGAGACCCAGTACTTC
D: TRBD2; J: TRBJ2-1; V: TRBV28; size: -; CDR3: CASRTIGRERDEQFF; DNA: TGTGCCAGCAGGACAATAGGGCGGGAGCGAGATGAGCAGTTCTTC
D: TRBD1; J: TRBJ1-5; V: TRBV27; size: -; CDR3: CASSPLTGGWSNQPQHF; DNA: TGTGCCAGCAGTCCACTGACAGGGGGCTGGAGCAATCAGCCCCAGCATTTT
D: -; J: TRBJ1-3; V: TRBV11-2; size: -; CDR3: CASSLRDTQSGNTIYF; DNA: TGTGCCAGCAGCTTAAGGGACACGCAATCTGGAAACACCATATATTTT
D: -; J: TRBJ1-2; V: TRBV23-1; size: -; CDR3: CASTGQSTFSPSWFYGYTF; DNA: TGCGCCAGCACCGGGCAGTCCACCTTCTCTCCTTCCTGGTTCTATGGCTACACCTTC
D: -; J: TRBJ1-5; V: TRBV7-6; size: -; CDR3: CASSLGSVNQPQHF; DNA: TGTGCCAGCAGCTTAGGGTCGGTTAATCAGCCCCAGCATTTT
D: TRBD2; J: TRBJ2-7; V: TRBV7-3; size: -; CDR3: CASSLTGTSSYEQYF; DNA: TGTGCCAGCAGCTTAACTGGGACTAGCTCCTACGAGCAGTACTTC
D: -; J: TRBJ1-1; V: TRBV4-3; size: -; CDR3: CASSQDGIVLTEAFF; DNA: TGCGCCAGCAGCCAAGATGGTATCGTACTCACTGAAGCTTTCTTT
D: -; J: TRBJ2-4; V: TRBV6-1; size: -; CDR3: CASSEQGMNIQYF; DNA: TGTGCCAGCAGTGAACAGGGGATGAACATTCAGTACTTC
D: -; J: TRBJ2-7; V: TRBV10-1; size: -; CDR3: CASSENTGAYEQYF; DNA: TGCGCCAGCAGTGAGAACACGGGGGCTTACGAGCAGTACTTC
D: TRBD1; J: TRBJ2-1; V: TRBV10-3; size: -; CDR3: CAIRGTGARVEQFF; DNA: TGTGCCATCAGAGGGACAGGGGCACGGGTTGAGCAGTTCTTC
D: -; J: TRBJ1-5; V: TRBV5-1; size: -; CDR3: CASSLHGNQPQHF; DNA: TGCGCCAGCAGCTTGCATGGGAATCAGCCCCAGCATTTT
D: TRBD1; J: TRBJ2-3; V: TRBV2; size: -; CDR3: CASDRGRLSTDTQYF; DNA: TGTGCCAGTGACAGGGGGAGGCTTAGCACAGATACGCAGTATTTT
D: -; J: TRBJ2-3; V: TRBV11-3; size: -; CDR3: CASSSGHQDTQYF; DNA: TGTGCCAGCAGCTCGGGGCACCAAGATACGCAGTATTTT
D: TRBD2; J: TRBJ2-3; V: TRBV29-1; size: -; CDR3: CSVRLAAGDTQYF; DNA: TGCAGCGTTAGACTAGCGGCGGGGGATACGCAGTATTTT
D: TRBD1; J: TRBJ2-7; V: TRBV9; size: -; CDR3: CASSVEGTGSYEQYF; DNA: TGTGCCAGCAGCGTAGAGGGGACAGGGAGCTACGAGCAGTACTTC
D: TRBD1; J: TRBJ1-2; V: TRBV25-1; size: -; CDR3: CASIRTGSNYGYTF; DNA: TGTGCCAGCATTAGGACAGGATCTAACTATGGCTACACCTTC
D: -; J: TRBJ2-1; V: TRBV7-8; size: -; CDR3: CASSFIGGPSGLSSYNEQFF; DNA: TGTGCCAGCAGCTTTATAGGGGGCCCGAGCGGGCTAAGCTCCTACAATGAGCAGTTCTTC
D: -; J: TRBJ2-7; V: TRBV5-5; size: -; CDR3: CASSLLMRGSYEQYF; DNA: TGTGCCAGCAGCTTGCTTATGCGGGGCTCCTACGAGCAGTACTTC
D: -; J: TRBJ2-1; V: TRBV28; size: -; CDR3: CASSFRVRNEQFF; DNA: TGTGCCAGCAGTTTTAGGGTAAGGAATGAGCAGTTCTTC
D: TRBD1; J: TRBJ2-2; V: TRBV13; size: -; CDR3: CASSLPGDSNTGELFF; DNA: TGTGCCAGCAGTCTCCCTGGGGACAGCAACACCGGGGAGCTGTTTTTT
D: TRBD2; J: TRBJ2-1; V: TRBV6-5; size: -; CDR3: CASRGLAGGNEQFF; DNA: TGTGCCAGCAGAGGACTAGCGGGAGGAAATGAGCAGTTCTTC
D: -; J: TRBJ1-4; V: TRBV18; size: -; CDR3: CASSPGIANEKLFF; DNA: TGTGCCAGCTCACCCGGGATTGCTAATGAAAAACTGTTTTTT
D: -; J: TRBJ2-3; V: TRBV5-1; size: -; CDR3: CASSFNRDTQYF; DNA: TGCGCCAGCAGCTTCAACAGGGATACGCAGTATTTT
D: TRBD2; J: TRBJ2-2; V: TRBV11-2; size: -; CDR3: CASSLGLAGGNTGELFF; DNA: TGTGCCAGCAGCTTAGGGCTAGCGGGAGGGAACACCGGGGAGCTGTTTTTT
D: -; J: TRBJ2-1; V: TRBV6-5; size: -; CDR3: CASNTAGINEQFF; DNA: TGTGCCAGCAATACAGCCGGGATCAATGAGCAGTTCTTC
D: TRBD1; J: TRBJ2-3; V: TRBV23-1; size: once; CDR3: CASSQSGDRVTDTQYF; DNA: TGCGCCAGCAGTCAATCGGGGGACAGGGTCACAGATACGCAGTATTTT
D: -; J: TRBJ1-5; V: TRBV27; size: -; CDR3: CASSPGQRNQPQHF; DNA: TGTGCCAGCAGCCCAGGACAGCGTAATCAGCCCCAGCATTTT
D: -; J: TRBJ1-5; V: TRBV6-1; size: -; CDR3: CASSEYIPTAANQPQHF; DNA: TGTGCCAGCAGTGAATATATTCCGACAGCGGCGAATCAGCCCCAGCATTTT
D: -; J: TRBJ2-7; V: TRBV15; size: once; CDR3: CATSRGISYEQYF; DNA: TGTGCCACCAGCAGAGGTATATCCTACGAGCAGTACTTC
D: -; J: TRBJ2-7; V: TRBV10-1; size: once; CDR3: CASSEWTNYEQYF; DNA: TGCGCCAGCAGTGAGTGGACCAACTACGAGCAGTACTTC
D: -; J: TRBJ1-2; V: TRBV28; size: -; CDR3: CASSFDKGSHVGGYTF; DNA: TGTGCCAGCAGTTTCGATAAGGGCTCCCACGTTGGTGGCTACACCTTC
D: -; J: TRBJ2-7; V: TRBV19; size: -; CDR3: CASSRVLDSSYEQYF; DNA: TGTGCCAGTAGTAGAGTTTTGGACAGCTCCTACGAGCAGTACTTC
D: TRBD1; J: TRBJ1-5; V: TRBV18; size: -; CDR3: CASTPDRTQPQHF; DNA: TGTGCCAGCACTCCGGACAGGACCCAGCCCCAGCATTTT
D: -; J: TRBJ1-2; V: TRBV28; size: -; CDR3: CASSLNANYGYTF; DNA: TGTGCCAGCAGTCTAAACGCTAACTATGGCTACACCTTC
D: TRBD1; J: TRBJ1-1; V: TRBV7-9; size: -; CDR3: CASSDRVNTEAFF; DNA: TGTGCCAGCAGCGACAGGGTGAACACTGAAGCTTTCTTT
D: -; J: TRBJ2-1; V: TRBV29-1; size: -; CDR3: CSVVELDYNEQFF; DNA: TGCAGCGTTGTGGAACTCGACTACAATGAGCAGTTCTTC